Listed below are T cell receptor beta chains from one sample, sequenced in a study of regulatory T cells in long-lasting Graves disease. MiXCR was run by TCRdb on the multiplex PCR reads, yielding one entry per CDR3 protein. The sample yields 500,000 to 700,000 distinct CDR3 sequences, around 17% seen once. These same data were also listed under a study on T cells in Graves' hyperthyroidism and ophthalmopathy.

This specimen was peripheral blood mononuclear cells (PBMCs), taken at new diagnosis, from a patient treated with antithyroid drugs. The receptors come from a woman in her 30s with Graves disease. CDR3s include the opening cysteine and the closing phenylalanine or tryptophan. Rows give clone size only sometimes, using once, few, many, or a class for an expanded clone.

v_gene: TRBV28
abundance: many
j_gene: TRBJ1-1
CDR3aa: CASRTTSRGEGAFF

v_gene: TRBV20-1
abundance: many
j_gene: TRBJ2-7
CDR3aa: CSARPPPGTVSYEQYF

v_gene: TRBV7-8
abundance: .
j_gene: TRBJ2-5
CDR3aa: CASAPTGLRETQYF

v_gene: TRBV5-5
abundance: few
j_gene: TRBJ2-7
CDR3aa: CASSLRDRDEQYF

v_gene: TRBV6-2/TRBV6-3
abundance: few
j_gene: TRBJ2-7
CDR3aa: CASSGDRVSEQYF

v_gene: TRBV6-4
abundance: .
j_gene: TRBJ2-2
CDR3aa: CASQGSWNTGELFF

v_gene: TRBV9
abundance: .
j_gene: TRBJ2-5
CDR3aa: CASSTGTVQETQYF

v_gene: TRBV5-4
abundance: .
j_gene: TRBJ2-2
CDR3aa: CASSLAQGMAGELFF

v_gene: TRBV7-7
abundance: few
j_gene: TRBJ2-3
CDR3aa: CASSLGLGRDTQYF

v_gene: TRBV7-9
abundance: few
j_gene: TRBJ1-2
CDR3aa: CASSLGAEGAGYGYTF

v_gene: TRBV7-3
abundance: .
j_gene: TRBJ2-3
CDR3aa: CASSPPHGQGTDTQYF

v_gene: TRBV25-1
abundance: .
j_gene: TRBJ1-2
CDR3aa: CASSQGARPGYTF

v_gene: TRBV28
abundance: many
j_gene: .
CDR3aa: CASSFPSSAQETQYF

v_gene: TRBV7-2
abundance: .
j_gene: TRBJ2-7
CDR3aa: CASSLYRGDNYEQYF

v_gene: TRBV28
abundance: many
j_gene: TRBJ2-3
CDR3aa: CASSSLTGRGGTDTQYF

v_gene: TRBV6-5
abundance: .
j_gene: TRBJ2-3
CDR3aa: CASSYMDTQYF

v_gene: TRBV7-9
abundance: many
j_gene: TRBJ2-7
CDR3aa: CASSPPGLVYEQYF

v_gene: TRBV7-9
abundance: few
j_gene: TRBJ2-1
CDR3aa: CASSLRGRTDEQFF

v_gene: TRBV7-2
abundance: many
j_gene: TRBJ2-1
CDR3aa: CASSLYLASGDEQFF

v_gene: TRBV12-3/TRBV12-4
abundance: many
j_gene: TRBJ2-2
CDR3aa: CASKWLAKNTGELFF

v_gene: TRBV24-1
abundance: many
j_gene: .
CDR3aa: CATSDLSGPPGNEQFF

v_gene: TRBV28
abundance: many
j_gene: TRBJ2-7
CDR3aa: CASSTAGTGTGEQYF

v_gene: TRBV30
abundance: many
j_gene: TRBJ1-2
CDR3aa: CAWSALRGGNYGYTF

v_gene: TRBV28
abundance: many
j_gene: TRBJ2-7
CDR3aa: CASSVSGAYEQYF

v_gene: TRBV19
abundance: .
j_gene: TRBJ2-1
CDR3aa: CASTSGLGEQFF

v_gene: TRBV7-9
abundance: few
j_gene: TRBJ1-2
CDR3aa: CASSSYQEFGNYGYTF

v_gene: TRBV10-3
abundance: .
j_gene: TRBJ1-5
CDR3aa: CAISEGGQGDQPQHF

v_gene: TRBV5-1
abundance: once
j_gene: TRBJ1-6
CDR3aa: CASSLLLDASSYNSPLHF